The rows below give T cell receptor beta chains drawn from one sample of a study of blood T cell repertoires in COVID-19. Method: immunoSEQ multiplex PCR; TCRdb's copy keeps in-frame clones and lacks some. Seen here are tens of thousands of clones, 70% to 90% observed once, and the top ten hold 4% to 5.5%. The material sequenced was peripheral blood. These receptors came from a woman aged 80 or over with active or convalescent COVID-19. Each CDR3 is given with its conserved first and last residue. The order of the fields is CDR3 DNA, CDR3 protein, clone size, J gene, V gene, D gene. A D gene is named only where the DNA matches it firmly. Clone sizes are given selectively: once, few, many, or a class where the clone is expanded.

CDR3 DNA: TGTGCCACCAGTGATTTTGGGCAGAACTATGGCTACACCTTC
CDR3 protein: CATSDFGQNYGYTF
clone size: once
J gene: TRBJ1-2
V gene: TRBV24-1
D gene: -

CDR3 DNA: TGTGCCAGCTCACCACCTGACAGGGATTACACCGGGGAGCTGTTTTTT
CDR3 protein: CASSPPDRDYTGELFF
clone size: -
J gene: TRBJ2-2
V gene: TRBV18
D gene: TRBD1

CDR3 DNA: TGTGCCAGCAGCTTAGGAGCGGGAGTAATCTACGAGCAGTACTTC
CDR3 protein: CASSLGAGVIYEQYF
clone size: -
J gene: TRBJ2-7
V gene: TRBV7-2
D gene: TRBD2

CDR3 DNA: TGTGCCAGCAGCTCGAATACAGGGGGCACCTACGAGCAGTACTTC
CDR3 protein: CASSSNTGGTYEQYF
clone size: -
J gene: TRBJ2-7
V gene: TRBV5-5
D gene: TRBD1

CDR3 DNA: TGTGCCTGGAGTGTACAGGGGCCCACCGGGGAGCTGTTTTTT
CDR3 protein: CAWSVQGPTGELFF
clone size: few
J gene: TRBJ2-2
V gene: TRBV30
D gene: TRBD1

CDR3 DNA: TGTGCCAGCAGCCACTCCCAGGGATTGGCCGGGGGCTACACCTTC
CDR3 protein: CASSHSQGLAGGYTF
clone size: -
J gene: TRBJ1-2
V gene: TRBV14
D gene: -

CDR3 DNA: TGTGCCAGCAGCAACAGCCGACGGGGAGATACGCAGTATTTT
CDR3 protein: CASSNSRRGDTQYF
clone size: -
J gene: TRBJ2-3
V gene: TRBV7-9
D gene: -

CDR3 DNA: TGTGCCAGCTCACCAAGAGCCGGACTAGCGGGAGTGGAGACCCAGTACTTC
CDR3 protein: CASSPRAGLAGVETQYF
clone size: -
J gene: TRBJ2-5
V gene: TRBV18
D gene: TRBD2

CDR3 DNA: TGTGCCAGCAGCTTGGGGACAGGGGGTGACTTAGAGACCCAGTACTTC
CDR3 protein: CASSLGTGGDLETQYF
clone size: -
J gene: TRBJ2-5
V gene: TRBV5-4
D gene: TRBD1

CDR3 DNA: TGTGCCTGGACCCCCGGGACAGCGGTCTACGAGCAGTACTTC
CDR3 protein: CAWTPGTAVYEQYF
clone size: -
J gene: TRBJ2-7
V gene: TRBV30
D gene: TRBD1

CDR3 DNA: TGTGCCAGCAGCTTAGTTCGTCCGGGGATGTACGAGCAGTACTTC
CDR3 protein: CASSLVRPGMYEQYF
clone size: many
J gene: TRBJ2-7
V gene: TRBV7-8
D gene: -

CDR3 DNA: TGTGCCAGCAGTGAACGGTTTAACAGGAACAATCAGCCCCAGCATTTT
CDR3 protein: CASSERFNRNNQPQHF
clone size: -
J gene: TRBJ1-5
V gene: TRBV25-1
D gene: -

CDR3 DNA: TGTGCCAGCAGTTTATGGGCTAGCGGGCTACAACAAGAGACCCAGTACTTC
CDR3 protein: CASSLWASGLQQETQYF
clone size: -
J gene: TRBJ2-5
V gene: TRBV27
D gene: TRBD2

CDR3 DNA: TGTGCCAGCAGCATGAGACTAGTTATCCGTCCCTACAATGAGCAGTTCTTC
CDR3 protein: CASSMRLVIRPYNEQFF
clone size: -
J gene: TRBJ2-1
V gene: TRBV5-8
D gene: -

CDR3 DNA: TGTGCCAGCAGCTTAGACGAGCGGCAGGGGGCCTTTGGCTACACCTTC
CDR3 protein: CASSLDERQGAFGYTF
clone size: -
J gene: TRBJ1-2
V gene: TRBV11-2
D gene: TRBD1

CDR3 DNA: TGTGCCATCAGTGAGTCGTCAGCGACGGATCAGTTCTTC
CDR3 protein: CAISESSATDQFF
clone size: -
J gene: TRBJ2-1
V gene: TRBV10-3
D gene: -

CDR3 DNA: TGTGCCAGCAGGAGGGACAGGGGGTATAACACTGAAGCTTTCTTT
CDR3 protein: CASRRDRGYNTEAFF
clone size: -
J gene: TRBJ1-1
V gene: TRBV2
D gene: TRBD1

CDR3 DNA: TGTGCCAGCAGCCCTAGCGGTCTAAATGAGCAGTTCTTC
CDR3 protein: CASSPSGLNEQFF
clone size: -
J gene: TRBJ2-1
V gene: TRBV7-3
D gene: TRBD2

CDR3 DNA: TGTGCCAGCAGCGTAGCTACGGGAGGCTACGAGCAGTACTTC
CDR3 protein: CASSVATGGYEQYF
clone size: once
J gene: TRBJ2-7
V gene: TRBV9
D gene: TRBD2

CDR3 DNA: TGTGCCAGCGCGGACAGGGACGGCACTGAAGCTTTCTTT
CDR3 protein: CASADRDGTEAFF
clone size: -
J gene: TRBJ1-1
V gene: TRBV25-1
D gene: TRBD1

CDR3 DNA: TGTGCCAGCAGTTACGGACAGGGACAGGGCAATCAGCCCCAGCATTTT
CDR3 protein: CASSYGQGQGNQPQHF
clone size: -
J gene: TRBJ1-5
V gene: TRBV6-2/TRBV6-3
D gene: TRBD1

CDR3 DNA: TGTGCCAGCAGACCCCGGGACAAAGTCACCGGGGAGCTGTTTTTT
CDR3 protein: CASRPRDKVTGELFF
clone size: -
J gene: TRBJ2-2
V gene: TRBV11-3
D gene: -

CDR3 DNA: TGTGCCAGCAGCCTCACAGTGAACCAAGAGACCCAGTACTTC
CDR3 protein: CASSLTVNQETQYF
clone size: -
J gene: TRBJ2-5
V gene: TRBV27
D gene: -

CDR3 DNA: TGTGCCAGCAGTTCATACTTTTATCGACCGGGACTAGCGGGGGGAACGGAGACCCAGTACTTC
CDR3 protein: CASSSYFYRPGLAGGTETQYF
clone size: -
J gene: TRBJ2-5
V gene: TRBV28
D gene: TRBD2

CDR3 DNA: TGCGCCAGCAGCTCGGGACTAGCGGGGGGCAAGCAAGAGACCCAGTACTTC
CDR3 protein: CASSSGLAGGKQETQYF
clone size: -
J gene: TRBJ2-5
V gene: TRBV5-1
D gene: TRBD2

CDR3 DNA: TGTGCCAGCGGCAGTCTTGCTGGAAACACCATATATTTT
CDR3 protein: CASGSLAGNTIYF
clone size: -
J gene: TRBJ1-3
V gene: TRBV28
D gene: -

CDR3 DNA: TGTGCTAGTGGTTTGGGACTAGCGGGAGTAATCGGGGAGCTGTTTTTT
CDR3 protein: CASGLGLAGVIGELFF
clone size: -
J gene: TRBJ2-2
V gene: TRBV12-5
D gene: TRBD2

CDR3 DNA: TGTGCCAGTAGTATAGCCTTAAGGAGACAGAAGTATGAAAAACTGTTTTTT
CDR3 protein: CASSIALRRQKYEKLFF
clone size: -
J gene: TRBJ1-4
V gene: TRBV19
D gene: -

CDR3 DNA: TGTGCCAGCAGCAGGGGGCACAGCACCGGGGAGCTGTTTTTT
CDR3 protein: CASSRGHSTGELFF
clone size: -
J gene: TRBJ2-2
V gene: TRBV7-6
D gene: TRBD1

CDR3 DNA: TGTGCCAGCAGCTTAAGGGGGAACTATGGCTACACCTTC
CDR3 protein: CASSLRGNYGYTF
clone size: -
J gene: TRBJ1-2
V gene: TRBV7-2
D gene: -

CDR3 DNA: TGCGCCAGCAGCCAAAATTCGTGGGGGGAGCTCCCCTACGAGCAGTACTTC
CDR3 protein: CASSQNSWGELPYEQYF
clone size: once
J gene: TRBJ2-7
V gene: TRBV4-3
D gene: -

CDR3 DNA: TGTGCCAGCAGTTATCCACAGCGGACAGGAAGTCAGCCCCAGCATTTT
CDR3 protein: CASSYPQRTGSQPQHF
clone size: once
J gene: TRBJ1-5
V gene: TRBV6-2/TRBV6-3
D gene: TRBD1

CDR3 DNA: TGTGCCAGCAGTGAAGCCGCCGGAGACTCTGGAAACACCATATATTTT
CDR3 protein: CASSEAAGDSGNTIYF
clone size: few
J gene: TRBJ1-3
V gene: TRBV6-1
D gene: -

CDR3 DNA: TGTGCCAGCAAGCTAACAGGGGGAAACACCGGGGAGCTGTTTTTT
CDR3 protein: CASKLTGGNTGELFF
clone size: -
J gene: TRBJ2-2
V gene: TRBV7-6
D gene: TRBD1

CDR3 DNA: TGTGCCAGCAGTTTGGGGACAGGGGGACAGGAAAAACTGTTTTTT
CDR3 protein: CASSLGTGGQEKLFF
clone size: -
J gene: TRBJ1-4
V gene: TRBV28
D gene: TRBD1

CDR3 DNA: TGTGCCAGCAGTTTCATCGTGACAGGGAAGACTTTCTTT
CDR3 protein: CASSFIVTGKTFF
clone size: -
J gene: TRBJ1-1
V gene: TRBV28
D gene: TRBD1

CDR3 DNA: TGTGCCAGCAGCCCCGAAGGCGGGAGGTTTGGGGGTACGCAGTATTTT
CDR3 protein: CASSPEGGRFGGTQYF
clone size: -
J gene: TRBJ2-3
V gene: TRBV7-9
D gene: TRBD2

CDR3 DNA: TGTGCCAGCAGTCACCCCTCGGGACAGTATGAAGCTTTCTTT
CDR3 protein: CASSHPSGQYEAFF
clone size: few
J gene: TRBJ1-1
V gene: TRBV6-2/TRBV6-3
D gene: TRBD1

CDR3 DNA: TGCGCCAGCAGCTTGCCTCAGGGCAATGAGCAGTTCTTC
CDR3 protein: CASSLPQGNEQFF
clone size: -
J gene: TRBJ2-1
V gene: TRBV5-1
D gene: -

CDR3 DNA: TGTGCCTGGAGTACTACCTCTATGAGAGGCTACACCTTC
CDR3 protein: CAWSTTSMRGYTF
clone size: -
J gene: TRBJ1-2
V gene: TRBV30
D gene: -

CDR3 DNA: TGTGCCAGTAGTCGGACTAGCGGGATCTCCTACGAGCAGTACTTC
CDR3 protein: CASSRTSGISYEQYF
clone size: -
J gene: TRBJ2-7
V gene: TRBV19
D gene: TRBD2

CDR3 DNA: TGTGCCAGCAGACCGGGACAGACTGCCTTTGGCTACACCTTC
CDR3 protein: CASRPGQTAFGYTF
clone size: -
J gene: TRBJ1-2
V gene: TRBV28
D gene: TRBD1

CDR3 DNA: TGCGCCAGCAGCCAAGAATTAGGGACACCCCTAAGAGAAGCTTTCTTT
CDR3 protein: CASSQELGTPLREAFF
clone size: once
J gene: TRBJ1-1
V gene: TRBV4-3
D gene: -

CDR3 DNA: TGTGCCAGCAGCAACGGGGACAACTCCTACGAGCAGTACTTC
CDR3 protein: CASSNGDNSYEQYF
clone size: -
J gene: TRBJ2-7
V gene: TRBV21-1
D gene: -

CDR3 DNA: TGTGCCAGCAGCTTAGCAGGGGATCAGCCCCAGCATTTT
CDR3 protein: CASSLAGDQPQHF
clone size: -
J gene: TRBJ1-5
V gene: TRBV7-2
D gene: -

CDR3 DNA: TGTGCCAGCAGCTTTCTGCAGTATGGCTACACCTTC
CDR3 protein: CASSFLQYGYTF
clone size: -
J gene: TRBJ1-2
V gene: TRBV7-2
D gene: -

CDR3 DNA: TGTGCCAGCTCACCCCCCGGGGTGGATACGCAGTATTTT
CDR3 protein: CASSPPGVDTQYF
clone size: -
J gene: TRBJ2-3
V gene: TRBV18
D gene: -

CDR3 DNA: TGTGCCAGCGCCCGACTAGCGGGGGGGTCGGGGTTAGGCGAGCAGTACTTC
CDR3 protein: CASARLAGGSGLGEQYF
clone size: -
J gene: TRBJ2-7
V gene: TRBV2
D gene: TRBD2

CDR3 DNA: TGTGCCACCAGTGATTTTTCCCCGGGACAGGGGAACATTTATGGCTACACCTTC
CDR3 protein: CATSDFSPGQGNIYGYTF
clone size: -
J gene: TRBJ1-2
V gene: TRBV24-1
D gene: TRBD1

CDR3 DNA: TGTGCCAGCAGAATAGCCTTGTCCTACAATGAGCAGTTCTTC
CDR3 protein: CASRIALSYNEQFF
clone size: once
J gene: TRBJ2-1
V gene: TRBV6-5
D gene: -

CDR3 DNA: TGTGCCAGCAGCCCGAGGACAGACACCGGGCGTGAAAAACTGTTTTTT
CDR3 protein: CASSPRTDTGREKLFF
clone size: few
J gene: TRBJ1-4
V gene: TRBV7-9
D gene: -

CDR3 DNA: TGTGCCAGAAGCTTGGTGTCAGGCTGCACAGATACGCAGTATTTT
CDR3 protein: CARSLVSGCTDTQYF
clone size: once
J gene: TRBJ2-3
V gene: TRBV5-3
D gene: -

CDR3 DNA: TGTGCCAGCAGGGCCTTCAGGGGGCAAGAGACCCAGTACTTC
CDR3 protein: CASRAFRGQETQYF
clone size: once
J gene: TRBJ2-5
V gene: TRBV2
D gene: TRBD1

CDR3 DNA: TGTGCCAGCAGCCTGGGACCGGGACTAGCGGGCTACGAGCAGTACTTC
CDR3 protein: CASSLGPGLAGYEQYF
clone size: -
J gene: TRBJ2-7
V gene: TRBV6-6
D gene: TRBD2

CDR3 DNA: TGTGCCAGCAGTTTCGGGGAGGTGGGGCTAACTGAAGCTTTCTTT
CDR3 protein: CASSFGEVGLTEAFF
clone size: once
J gene: TRBJ1-1
V gene: TRBV28
D gene: -

CDR3 DNA: TGTGCCAGCAGCTTAGTTCTGGACAGGGGAGAACAGCCCCAGCATTTT
CDR3 protein: CASSLVLDRGEQPQHF
clone size: -
J gene: TRBJ1-5
V gene: TRBV7-8
D gene: TRBD1

CDR3 DNA: TGTGCCAGCATAGGAGTAGCGGGGAATAATGAGCAGTTCTTC
CDR3 protein: CASIGVAGNNEQFF
clone size: -
J gene: TRBJ2-1
V gene: TRBV6-5
D gene: TRBD2

CDR3 DNA: TGTGCCAGCAGCCCCTACGGGGTGGCCTACGAGCAGTACTTC
CDR3 protein: CASSPYGVAYEQYF
clone size: -
J gene: TRBJ2-7
V gene: TRBV7-2
D gene: -